Following are 9 T cell receptor beta chains from one sample sequenced in a study of early T cells in non-severe SARS-CoV-2 infection. TCRdb re-analysed the 5' RACE reads in MiXCR, keeping a single row per CDR3 protein. The sample includes 20,000 to 25,000 distinct CDR3 sequences, roughly 5% of them seen just once. Material for sequencing was whole blood. These receptors all come from an adult who was a healthcare worker with PCR-confirmed SARS-CoV-2 infection or an uninfected control (not recorded which).

This clonotype was observed once. It is likely a read error, because the conserved phenylalanine at the end of the CDR3 is missing. The DNA is omitted, as the CDR3 cannot be located on it reliably, and the CDR3 follows TCRdb's listing. The chain uses TRBV21-1 and TRBJ1-1; the table's D call of TRBD1 was not tested on the DNA. TRBV21-1 is classified as a pseudogene. Including both end residues, the CDR3 is 15 amino acids long. Here the CDR3 reads CASSKARDRGTEAFS.

This clonotype was detected many times. The V call is TRBV28, the J call TRBJ2-6; perhaps TRBD1 as D (5 bases). CDR1 is MDHEN, CDR2 SYDVKM, per germline. The CDR3 runs 16 residues. Trimming took 1 base from V and 0 from J, leaving 7 bases between them. The CDR3 loop reads CASSLSGHSGANVLTF. The CDR3 DNA reads TGTGCCAGCAGTTTATCCGGACACTCTGGGGCCAACGTCCTGACTTTC.

This clonotype was seen ten or more times. The rearrangement uses TRBV7-2 and TRBJ2-7; 13 bases are shared with TRBD2. Germline loops: CDR1 SGHTA, CDR2 FQGNSA. Trimming took 9 bases from V and 6 from J; bases not matched to a gene: 5. This CDR3 is built from 13 residues. CDR3 coding DNA: TGTGCCAGTACTAGCGGGAGGGTCGCCGAGCAGTACTTC. It codes for CASTSGRVAEQYF.

This clonotype was picked up many times. The CDR3 nucleotides are TGTGCCATCAGGGGTGGCGAAGTCACTGAAGCTTTCTTT. This encodes CAIRGGEVTEAFF. V gene TRBV10-3 combines with J gene TRBJ1-1, with D unresolved. V was clipped by 6 bases and J by 4 bases, with 12 bases between them. Per germline, CDR1 ENHRY and CDR2 SYGVKD. The CDR3 is 13 residues long.

The table lists this clonotype with many counts. The rearrangement links TRBV7-3 to TRBJ2-2; 7 bases are a match to TRBD2. The CDR3 has 15 amino acids. Looked up from germline, CDR1 is SGHTA and CDR2 is FQGTGA. Trimming took 5 bases from V and 4 from J; bases not matched to a gene: 7. The CDR3 DNA sequence: TGTGCCAGCAGCCCCAAGCGGGACGGCACCGGGGAGCTGTTTTTT. As protein: CASSPKRDGTGELFF.

This clonotype was seen at least ten times. The rearrangement uses TRBV10-3 and TRBJ2-3; no reliable D call. V lost 2 bases and J lost 1, with 4 bases in between. The CDR3 is made up of 13 amino acids. Germline CDR1 and CDR2: ENHRY and SYGVKD. CDR3 residues: CAISEGGTDTQYF. The CDR3 DNA sequence: TGTGCCATCAGTGAGGGCGGCACAGATACGCAGTATTTT.

There are many counts of this clonotype. The chain carries TRBV27 and TRBJ1-6; the D is unclear. Germline loops: CDR1 MNHEY, CDR2 SMNVEV (reference sequence). The germline V and J ends were trimmed by 8 bases and 4 bases, with 15 bases remaining between them. The CDR3 covers 15 residues. DNA of the CDR3: TGTGCCAGCCGGGAAATCCGGGATTATAATTCACCCCTCCACTTT. Translated: CASREIRDYNSPLHF.

This clonotype has a count of ten or more. The chain employs TRBV25-1 and TRBJ2-7; TRBD1 matches 9 bases. The CDR3 loop spans 16 amino acids. Unmatched junction bases numbered 17, after V lost 7 bases and J lost 7 bases. Germline V lookup: CDR1 MGHDK, CDR2 SYGVNS. CDR3 nucleotide sequence: TGTGCCAGCACCCCATCCCTCGGGACAGGGAATGAAGAGCAGTACTTC. This translates into CASTPSLGTGNEEQYF.

A few counts support this clonotype. V and J are TRBV7-9 and TRBJ2-3, with 10 positions matching TRBD2. The CDR3 is 15 residues long. Germline CDR1 reads SEHNR; CDR2 reads FQNEAQ (reference sequence). V was pared by 3 bases and J by 1 base, with 1 base of the junction left unmatched. Here the CDR3 DNA reads TGTGCCAGCAGCTTTGGACTAGCGGGCACAGATACGCAGTATTTT. Protein sequence: CASSFGLAGTDTQYF.